This T cell receptor beta chain was recorded in a study of Graves' ophthalmopathy and Graves' hyperthyroidism. As for the study in general: Investigators collected peripheral blood at initial diagnosis, before any treatment was given.

CDR1 is LGHNA and CDR2 is YSLEER in the germline V gene. The CDR3 has 15 residues. Trimming removed 3 bases from V and 3 bases from J, with 14 bases in between. This clonotype was counted many times. Antigen: not known. The sequenced template was RNA, covering the TCR beta CDR3 region. HTBI-primed RT-PCR formed the first round, and a multiplex PCR formed the second. TCRdb reanalysed the multiplex PCR reads using MiXCR and keeps one entry per CDR3 protein. The top ten clones hold 1.6% of a sample with about 400,000 distinct CDR3 sequences, around 19% of them seen once. Ophthalmopathy donors were characterized by moderate-to-severe activity, CAS of at least 3, NOSPECS of at least 4, and duration under 3 months. Clinicians made diagnoses from clinical symptoms, serum thyroxine, TRAb, thyroid ultrasound and orbital computed tomography. Study-level points and caveats: The 13-signature model separated ophthalmopathy from stable hyperthyroidism at roughly 88% sensitivity and about 80% specificity.

The sequence was collected from a woman aged 18-29 years with Graves' ophthalmopathy. The sequenced sample consisted of peripheral blood. This chain uses TRBV4-3 with TRBJ1-1; no definite D call. CDR3: CASSHLGSADTEAFF. The CDR3 DNA reads as TGCGCCAGCAGCCACCTCGGTTCGGCGGACACTGAAGCTTTCTTT.